These 11 T cell receptor beta chains share one sample of origin, sequenced in a study of T cell changes during pregnancy in multiple sclerosis. The method was immunoSEQ multiplex PCR; TCRdb's version includes in-frame clones alone and lacks a portion of them. The repertoire holds 40,000 to 60,000 clones, with around nine tenths as singletons. The input for sequencing was CD4+ T cells from peripheral blood mononuclear cells, taken in the third trimester of pregnancy. These receptors were obtained from a female donor with multiple sclerosis, enrolled in a pregnancy study.

V usage is TRBV2 and J usage is TRBJ1-2, with unresolved D. CDR3 length equals 12 residues. The ends were cut back, 6 bases at V and 1 base at J, with 6 bases in the middle. Germline lookup yields CDR1 SNHLY and CDR2 FYNNEI. The CDR3 DNA reads as TGTGCCAGCAGATACAGTAACTATGGCTACACCTTC. Its translation is CASRYSNYGYTF.

The chain combines TRBV7-6 with TRBJ2-1; 9 nucleotides agree with TRBD2. The germline V gene encodes CDR1 SGHVS and CDR2 FNYEAQ. The CDR3 extends over 16 amino acids. With V trimmed by 1 base and J by 10 bases, 11 bases remained unmatched. The CDR3 bases are TGTGCCAGCAGCTTAGGCTCGGGCGGGGGGGCCGGAGAGCAGTTCTTC. Translating gives CASSLGSGGGAGEQFF. Drawing the rest from reference TRBV7-6 and TRBJ2-1, the complete variable domain is GAGVSQSPRYKVTKRGQDVALRCDPISGHVSLYWYRQALGQGPEFLTYFNYEAQQDKSGLPNDRFSAERPEGSISTLTIQRTEQRDSAMYRCASSLGSGGGAGEQFFGPGTRLTVL.

This clone occurred a few times. The identical CDR3 is also encoded by other nucleotide sequences in the sample. The CDR3, as DNA: TGTGCCAGCAGCGTCGGGAGGAACACTGAAGCTTTCTTT. This translates into CASSVGRNTEAFF. The chain has TRBV9 and TRBJ1-1; no clear D gene. V was pared by 2 bases and J by 1 base, with 6 bases between. CDR3 length: 13 amino acids. Germline V CDR1 and CDR2: SGDLS, YYNGEE.

The chain has TRBV27 and TRBJ1-5, with a tentative D call TRBD1 (5 bases). Germline CDR1 is MNHEY and CDR2 is SMNVEV (reference sequence). Deletions cut 3 bases from V and 8 bases from J, with 11 bases between. There are 13 residues in the CDR3. CDR3 region: CASSFTEQEPQHF. CDR3 nucleotides: TGTGCCAGCAGTTTTACGGAACAGGAGCCCCAGCATTTT.

The rearrangement links TRBV27 to TRBJ1-2, with 8 bases matching TRBD1. The J segment lost 7 bases and the V segment lost 3 bases, leaving 4 bases of the junction unmatched. The germline gives CDR1 MNHEY, CDR2 SMNVEV (reference sequence). The CDR3 covers 13 residues. CDR3 sequence: CASSLTGEFGYTF. As DNA, the CDR3 is TGTGCCAGCAGTTTGACAGGGGAATTTGGCTACACCTTC.

The V and J genes are TRBV6-1 and TRBJ1-1; possible D gene TRBD1, 6 bases. The CDR3 extends over 14 amino acids. The germline V gene encodes CDR1 MNHNS and CDR2 SASEGT. CDR3 coding DNA: TGTCATTCAACCACAGGGCTCATGAACACTGAAGCTTTCTTT. It encodes CHSTTGLMNTEAFF.

The gene calls are TRBV7-2 and TRBJ1-4; unclear D gene. CDR1 and CDR2 (germline): SGHTA, FQGNSA. This CDR3 spans 12 amino acids. Trimming removed 2 bases from V and 13 bases from J, with 11 bases in between. The CDR3 coding sequence is TGTGCCAGCAGCTTACCCCGCGGTAGACTGTTTTTT. Amino acid sequence: CASSLPRGRLFF.

The chain couples TRBV5-1 to TRBJ2-2, with TRBD1 as a possible D gene (5 bases). This CDR3 is built from 15 residues. Germline loops: CDR1 SGHRS, CDR2 YFSETQ. V was shortened by 4 bases and J by 4 bases, with 14 bases between the two germline ends. The CDR3 reads CASSQQGFFTGELFF. CDR3 bases: TGCGCCAGCAGCCAGCAGGGATTTTTCACCGGGGAGCTGTTTTTT.

V and J are TRBV10-3 and TRBJ2-7, with 10 bases identical to TRBD1. Germline V CDR1 and CDR2: ENHRY, SYGVKD. CDR3 size: 17 residues. Trimming took 0 bases from V and 2 from J; bases not matched to a gene: 7. The CDR3 here is CAISESGDRGLPYEQYF. CDR3 in DNA: TGTGCCATCAGTGAGTCAGGGGACAGGGGACTTCCCTACGAGCAGTACTTC.

The chain recombines TRBV7-9 with TRBJ2-1, with D possibly being TRBD2 (6 bases). Germline CDR1 reads SEHNR; CDR2 reads FQNEAQ (reference sequence). This CDR3 comprises 13 residues. V was trimmed by 8 bases and J by 9 bases, leaving 17 bases between them. CDR3 amino acids: CASGPWGEGEQFF. The DNA of the CDR3 is TGTGCCAGCGGACCATGGGGGGAAGGTGAGCAGTTCTTC.

The V gene is TRBV7-9, the J gene TRBJ1-1, with D perhaps matching TRBD1 (5 bases). This CDR3 spans 13 amino acids. V gave up 7 bases and J gave up 6 bases, with 15 bases separating them. Germline V gene lookup returns CDR1 SEHNR and CDR2 FQNEAQ (reference sequence). The CDR3 protein is CASTLGRGSEAFF. DNA of the CDR3: TGTGCCAGCACCTTGGGTAGGGGCTCTGAAGCTTTCTTT. The entire variable domain, with the rest obtained from reference TRBV7-9 and TRBJ1-1, is as follows: DTGVSQNPRHKITKRGQNVTFRCDPISEHNRLYWYRQTLGQGPEFLTYFQNEAQLEKSRLLSDRFSAERPKGSFSTLEIQRTEQGDSAMYLCASTLGRGSEAFFGQGTRLTVV.